This T cell receptor beta chain was found in a study of TIL therapy for anti-PD-1-resistant metastatic lung cancer. Study results and limitations: Many TIL product clones were absent from baseline tumor, suggesting clonal contraction.

Sequencing used immunoSEQ v3. Clones were sequenced by immunoSEQ multiplex PCR, and TCRdb holds only the in-frame ones, with some missing. The profile shows some 90,000 clones, around three fifths of them singletons. With respect to this clone: Its cognate antigen is unknown.

Sample time point: pre-treatment sample, taken before nivolumab and TIL therapy. Most excised metastases sampled were pleural nodules or supraclavicular lymph nodes. This CDR3 is built from 14 residues. Germline V gene sequence: CDR1 SGHDT, CDR2 YYEEEE. V lost 6 bases and J lost 9; bases outside the gene matches: 7. Specimen: tumor tissue, collected at baseline. The chain is built from TRBV5-6 and TRBJ2-4, with TRBD1 identical over 12 bases. This receptor was taken from a person aged 25 to 79 with non-small cell lung cancer. The CDR3 sequence: CASKGDRGLAIQYF. CDR3 in DNA: TGTGCCAGCAAGGGGGACAGGGGGCTGGCCATTCAGTACTTC.